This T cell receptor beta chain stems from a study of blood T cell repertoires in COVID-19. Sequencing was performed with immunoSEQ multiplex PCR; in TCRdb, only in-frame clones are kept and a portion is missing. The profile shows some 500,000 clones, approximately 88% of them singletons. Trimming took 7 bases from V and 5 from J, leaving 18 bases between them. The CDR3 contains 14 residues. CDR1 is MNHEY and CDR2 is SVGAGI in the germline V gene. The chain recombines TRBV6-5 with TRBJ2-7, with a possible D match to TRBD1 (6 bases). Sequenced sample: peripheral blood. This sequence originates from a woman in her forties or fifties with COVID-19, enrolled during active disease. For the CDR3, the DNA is TGTGCCAGCAAAACGAGGAACAGGGTCCACGAGCAGTACTTC. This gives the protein CASKTRNRVHEQYF.